Below, one T cell receptor (beta chain) is given with its context. Germline CDR1 reads SGHVS; CDR2 reads FQNEAQ. The CDR3 has 15 amino acids. V trimming: 4 bases; J trimming: 7 bases; junction bases outside the gene matches: 7. TCR beta libraries were built with iRepertoire HTBI primers and Arm-PCR of CDR3 regions. TCRdb reanalysed the multiplex PCR reads using MiXCR and keeps one entry per CDR3 protein. The sample carries over 500,000 distinct CDR3 sequences, about 16% recorded once. The sample originates from a study of regulatory T cells in long-lasting Graves disease. Study background: Graves' patients, diagnosed recently, had received antithyroid drugs under 3 months.

Regarding time point: newly diagnosed GD, antithyroid drugs for less than 3 months. Researchers made the TCR library from RNA that was extracted from PBMCs. Diagnoses of Graves' disease were made by American Thyroid Association guidelines. The EDTA tubes were filled with around 8.1 milliliters of drawn peripheral blood. The sample was also linked to a second study, of T cells in Graves' hyperthyroidism and ophthalmopathy. From that second work: In the analysis, a 13 V-J model separated ophthalmopathy from stable hyperthyroidism.

The TCR comes from a man aged 18 to 30 with Graves disease. The specimen comprised peripheral blood mononuclear cells (PBMCs), sampled at new diagnosis, from a patient treated with antithyroid drugs. The chain combines TRBV7-8 with TRBJ1-6; 7 nucleotides align to TRBD1. The CDR3 sequence: CASSSQTGTNSPLHF. CDR3 nucleotides: TGTGCCAGCAGCTCACAGACAGGGACAAATTCACCCCTCCACTTT.